Listed below are T cell receptor beta chains from one sample, sequenced in a study of response to subunit inactivated influenza vaccine. One entry per CDR3 protein results from TCRdb running MiXCR on the RT-PCR reads. The sample comprises around 650,000 distinct CDR3 sequences, 15% to 18% of which are singletons, and more than 9% rests with the top ten. Source: PBMCs from blood, taken approximately 12 days after vaccination. All receptors derive from a man aged 45-65 years who received an inactivated influenza vaccine. Each CDR3 is given with its conserved first and last residue.

CDR3: CSASWDRGGEQFF; V: TRBV20-1; J: TRBJ2-1
CDR3: CASSLILISSYNEQFF; V: TRBV7-2; J: TRBJ2-1
CDR3: CSGGAAIRTDTQYF; V: TRBV29-1; J: TRBJ2-3
CDR3: CASSLVRGPGYNEQFF; V: TRBV11-2; J: TRBJ2-1
CDR3: CAISEQGYEQYF; V: TRBV10-3; J: TRBJ2-7
CDR3: CASSEVPGLHTGELFF; V: TRBV6-1; J: TRBJ2-2
CDR3: CASSFRSLNTEAFF; V: TRBV7-6; J: TRBJ1-1
CDR3: CASTQGLTYQETQYF; V: TRBV7-2; J: TRBJ2-5
CDR3: CASSFLLAGSPTDTQYF; V: TRBV27; J: TRBJ2-3
CDR3: CSVRLGANTGELFF; V: TRBV29-1; J: TRBJ2-2
CDR3: CASILRGYEQYF; V: TRBV27; J: TRBJ2-7
CDR3: CASSEVEDRIDGEQYF; V: TRBV2; J: TRBJ2-7
CDR3: CASSLAPALNTEAFF; V: TRBV5-1; J: TRBJ1-1
CDR3: CASSQTGGDQPQHF; V: TRBV12-3/TRBV12-4; J: TRBJ1-5
CDR3: CASSLRASGTDTQYF; V: TRBV7-9; J: TRBJ2-3
CDR3: CASSSLSHTGELFF; V: TRBV11-2; J: TRBJ2-2
CDR3: CSGRTGNYEQYF; V: TRBV29-1; J: TRBJ2-7
CDR3: CASSDRVQPQHF; V: TRBV12-3/TRBV12-4; J: TRBJ1-5
CDR3: CASSFRQLNTEAFF; V: TRBV6-5; J: TRBJ1-1
CDR3: CASSVAFTGGTGELFF; V: TRBV9; J: TRBJ2-2
CDR3: CASSFRPTGPSYEQYF; V: TRBV7-2; J: TRBJ2-7
CDR3: CATSKAGTYNEQFF; V: TRBV15; J: TRBJ2-1
CDR3: CASNGQGATYEQYF; V: TRBV10-2; J: TRBJ2-7
CDR3: CASSEFGGRRTDTQYF; V: TRBV2; J: TRBJ2-3
CDR3: CASRPGLADPTQSTDTQYF; V: TRBV28; J: TRBJ2-3
CDR3: CASSWSPANSPLHF; V: TRBV6-2/TRBV6-3; J: TRBJ1-6
CDR3: CASSRGQWVVKSPLHF; V: TRBV11-2; J: TRBJ1-6
CDR3: CASSLAQGLTDTQYF; V: TRBV7-2; J: TRBJ2-3
CDR3: CASSPQTTGTDTQYF; V: TRBV7-6; J: TRBJ2-3
CDR3: CASSLVQGHGYTF; V: TRBV12-3/TRBV12-4; J: TRBJ1-2
CDR3: CASSQGDLTSTDTQYF; V: TRBV4-2; J: TRBJ2-3
CDR3: CASTIGQGEQPQHF; V: TRBV28; J: TRBJ1-5
CDR3: CASSFRGLYEQYF; V: TRBV12-3/TRBV12-4; J: TRBJ2-7
CDR3: CASSYGAGVYNEQFF; V: TRBV6-5; J: TRBJ2-1
CDR3: CAIAPGELAVNNEQFF; V: TRBV10-3; J: TRBJ2-1
CDR3: CASSYAETYEQYF; V: TRBV5-1; J: TRBJ2-7
CDR3: CASSYRLWGYEQYF; V: TRBV6-2/TRBV6-3; J: TRBJ2-7
CDR3: CSVEDGTVYNEQCF; V: TRBV29-1; J: TRBJ2-1
CDR3: CATSDPQGAGEDTQYF; V: TRBV24-1; J: TRBJ2-3
CDR3: CSATGQVTQYTGELFF; V: TRBV20-1; J: TRBJ2-2
CDR3: CASTAVAQGADTQYF; V: TRBV19; J: TRBJ2-3
CDR3: CASSPGQGGTGELFF; V: TRBV5-1; J: TRBJ2-2
CDR3: CASSRDRNIQYF; V: TRBV3-1; J: TRBJ2-4
CDR3: CASSYTRQGARETQYF; V: TRBV6-2/TRBV6-3; J: TRBJ2-5
CDR3: CASSQDVRTNSNQPQHF; V: TRBV4-2; J: TRBJ1-5
CDR3: CASSVYSYNEQFF; V: TRBV9; J: TRBJ2-1
CDR3: CSARGLEGAGNSPLHF; V: TRBV20-1; J: TRBJ1-6
CDR3: CASSQEFPSYTDTQYF; V: TRBV4-2; J: TRBJ2-3